This T cell receptor beta chain is from a study of cytomegalovirus exposure and HLA in healthy donors. General observations from the study: 150 to 200 TCR beta chains were listed as cytomegalovirus-associated. Diagnosis of cytomegalovirus status made by the classifier reportedly showed high specificity and sensitivity. Subsequent analysis of the 120 or so validation repertoires found a tendency for first-cohort TCR clusters to co-occur.

Trimming left V 4 bases short and J 4 bases short, with 10 bases between. The CDR3 loop spans 13 amino acids. CDR1 and CDR2 (germline): LNHDA, SQIVND (reference sequence). This clone was observed a handful of times. Its target is unknown. Assay: immunoSEQ multiplex PCR; the TCRdb copy retains only in-frame clones and omits some. The sample includes almost 200,000 clones, about 81% of them seen just once. The sequence was collected from a woman in her 30s in good health and CMV-seronegative. Input material: PBMCs. The chain couples TRBV19 to TRBJ1-2; weak D call: TRBD1 (5 bases). The CDR3 region has the DNA TGTGCCAGTAGTAAGGAGGGGATCTATGGCTACACCTTC. As protein: CASSKEGIYGYTF. Based on the CDR3 plus reference TRBV19 and TRBJ1-2, the full variable domain is DGGITQSPKYLFRKEGQNVTLSCEQNLNHDAMYWYRQDPGQGLRLIYYSQIVNDFQKGDIAEGYSVSREKKESFPLTVTSAQKNPTAFYLCASSKEGIYGYTFGSGTRLTVV.